These T cell receptor beta chains were read from a single sample in a study of T cell repertoires in cytomegalovirus infection. One entry per CDR3 protein, called by TCRdb with MiXCR from the reads. The repertoire has 150,000 to 200,000 distinct CDR3 sequences, about 15% of them found once; the top ten carry 25% to 30%. The sequencing input was PBMCs. The receptors come from a human donor in good health (CMV status not recorded). Some clones in this sample may be carry-over from other donors' samples. Each CDR3 is given with its conserved first and last residue. A D gene is named only where the DNA matches it firmly. Clone size, where shown, is once, few, many, or a class for clones that have expanded.

TRBV11-2,TRBJ2-3,many,.,TGTGCCAGCAGCTCCGGTCTATCTTACACAGATACGCAGTATTTT,CASSSGLSYTDTQYF
TRBV7-9,TRBJ2-5,many,.,TGTGCCAGCAGCACCCAAGAGGGAGCCGGGGAGACCCAGTACTTC,CASSTQEGAGETQYF
TRBV7-6,TRBJ1-1,many,TRBD1,TGTGCCAGCAGCCGCCCTTACAGGGGCTGGACTGAAGCTTTCTTT,CASSRPYRGWTEAFF
TRBV15,TRBJ1-1,many,TRBD1,TGTGCCACCAGCAGAGCCAGCCGGACAGGGGAAGCTTTCTTT,CATSRASRTGEAFF
TRBV27,TRBJ1-5,many,.,TGTGCCAGCAGTTCCGGGGCAGGGGTTGGAGGTCAGCCCCAGCATTTT,CASSSGAGVGGQPQHF
TRBV28,TRBJ1-5,many,.,TGTGCCAGCAGGACAGGTCCTTCGGTCCAGCCCCAGCATTTT,CASRTGPSVQPQHF
TRBV7-3,TRBJ2-2,many,.,TGTGCCAGCAGCTTAAAAGTCCGGGGCCCCGTGCACACCGGGGAGCTGTTTTTT,CASSLKVRGPVHTGELFF
TRBV12-3/TRBV12-4,TRBJ2-3,few,.,TGTGCCAGCAGTTTAGGTGTGGGGGTGATGGCAGATACGCAGTATTTT,CASSLGVGVMADTQYF
TRBV19,TRBJ2-1,many,.,TGTGCCAGTAGTATTCGGGTAGTCCTTGAGCAGTTCTTC,CASSIRVVLEQFF
TRBV20-1,TRBJ2-3,few,.,TGCAGTGCTAGAGATGCGGGGAGCACAGATACGCAGTATTTT,CSARDAGSTDTQYF
TRBV9,TRBJ2-1,few,.,TGTGCCAGCAGCGTAGGAGACGGCACAATCCTCTCCTACAATGAGCAGTTCTTC,CASSVGDGTILSYNEQFF
TRBV7-8,TRBJ1-6,many,.,TGTGCCAGCAGCTTAGACCGACTGGTACCCCTCCACTTT,CASSLDRLVPLHF
TRBV2,TRBJ1-1,many,TRBD1,TGTGCCAGCAGTACGGACAGGGACACTGAAGCTTTCTTT,CASSTDRDTEAFF
TRBV5-6,TRBJ2-1,few,.,TGTGCCAGCAGCCTGAATGGGGGTCCACCGGTGTATGAGCAGTTCTTC,CASSLNGGPPVYEQFF
TRBV12-3/TRBV12-4,TRBJ2-5,many,TRBD1,TGTGCCAGCAGTGTGGGACAGTTTCAAGAGACCCAGTACTTC,CASSVGQFQETQYF
TRBV5-1,TRBJ1-1,few,TRBD1,TGCGCCAGCAGCACTACAGGGGGCTTGAACACTGAAGCTTTCTTT,CASSTTGGLNTEAFF
TRBV7-2,TRBJ2-3,many,.,TGTGCCAGCAGTTACGGCCAACAGTATTTT,CASSYGQQYF
TRBV29-1,TRBJ2-2,.,.,TGCAGCGTTAGCGAGCCCGGGGAGCTGTTTTTT,CSVSEPGELFF
TRBV7-2,TRBJ2-1,many,TRBD2,TGTGCCAGCAGCCTACTAGCGGAGTCAAACAATGAGCAGTTCTTC,CASSLLAESNNEQFF
TRBV7-2,TRBJ1-1,many,.,TGTGCCAGCAGCTTAGCCGAGGGCACTGAAGCTTTCTTT,CASSLAEGTEAFF
TRBV14,TRBJ2-7,few,TRBD1,TGTGCCAGCAGCCCCGTCAGGGGGCGTAGATCCTACGAGCAGTACTTC,CASSPVRGRRSYEQYF
TRBV5-1,TRBJ2-3,.,TRBD2,TGCGCCAGCAGCTTGCGAGGACTAGCGGCAGATACGCAGTATTTT,CASSLRGLAADTQYF
TRBV4-2,TRBJ1-2,.,.,TGTGCCAGCAGCCCAGCCCAAGAAGGCGGCTCGCGCTATGGCTACACCTTC,CASSPAQEGGSRYGYTF